This entry describes one TCR beta chain. Original processing methods: Reference gene primer amplification gave estimated nucleated cell counts. TCRdb's table, derived via immunoSEQ multiplex PCR, lists solely in-frame clones and lacks some. D and trimming come from the DNA, and the V and J calls and clone size come from that table. The table records around 70,000 clones, roughly 89% of them present only once. This entry belongs to a study of blood T cell repertoires in COVID-19. Study at large: Acute and convalescent COVID-19 specimens originated in the United States, Italy and Spain. From T cells, B-cell-depleted T cells, or PBMCs came the material, which was cDNA or gDNA.

The CDR3 runs 14 residues. The V end was cut by 0 bases, the J end by 4 bases, with 9 bases between. Germline-derived CDR1 and CDR2 are LNHDA and SQIVND (reference sequence). The chain is built from TRBV19 and TRBJ1-2; D gene uncertain. This TCR derives from a human donor in a cohort sampled during active COVID-19. The sequenced sample was peripheral blood. The CDR3 DNA is TGTGCCAGTAGTATAGATCTTACGGTCTATGGCTACACCTTC. Amino acid sequence: CASSIDLTVYGYTF.